The rows below give T cell receptor beta chains drawn from one sample of a study of shared clonotypes between healthy human individuals. Profiling relied on immunoSEQ multiplex PCR, and the TCRdb table lists in-frame clones only, not all of them. The data show 300,000 to 400,000 clones, around 86% seen once. Sequenced material: memory CD8+ T cells sorted from blood. The source of these receptors is a man aged 18-30 years in good health. Both conserved end residues are part of each CDR3. The D gene is left open where the match is weak. Where a row states a size, it is once, few, many or the class of an expanded clone; other rows omit it.

>11|-|-|TRBJ1-2|TRBV29-1
CSAVTGYGYTF
TGCAGCGCAGTTACTGGCTATGGCTACACCTTC
>12|-|TRBD1|TRBJ1-2|TRBV6-5
CASSYGQGSYTF
TGTGCCAGCAGTTACGGACAGGGCTCTTACACCTTC
>15|once|-|TRBJ1-2|TRBV25-1
CASSETLTKGTGYTF
TGTGCCAGCAGTGAAACTCTGACTAAGGGAACTGGCTACACCTTC
>13|-|-|TRBJ2-7|TRBV7-9
CASSLSETYEQYF
TGTGCCAGCAGCCTAAGCGAGACCTACGAGCAGTACTTC
>14|-|-|TRBJ2-1|TRBV15
CATSIKRWADEQFF
TGTGCCACCAGCATAAAAAGGTGGGCCGATGAGCAGTTCTTC
>13|once|-|TRBJ2-7|TRBV7-9
CASSSNLGDEQYF
TGTGCCAGCAGCTCAAATCTAGGCGACGAGCAGTACTTC
>15|-|-|TRBJ2-7|TRBV2
CASSEGASASYEQYF
TGTGCCAGCAGTGAGGGGGCTAGCGCTTCCTACGAGCAGTACTTC
>17|-|-|TRBJ1-4|TRBV7-8
CASSLEAVVGTNEKLFF
TGTGCCAGCAGCTTAGAAGCGGTGGTGGGAACTAATGAAAAACTGTTTTTT
>14|-|TRBD1|TRBJ2-7|TRBV9
CASSVGDSSYEQYF
TGTGCCAGCAGCGTAGGGGACAGCTCCTACGAGCAGTACTTC
>14|-|TRBD2|TRBJ2-7|TRBV27
CASSMGGGTYEQYF
TGTGCCAGCAGTATGGGGGGGGGAACCTACGAGCAGTACTTC
>13|-|-|TRBJ2-7|TRBV6-6
CASSYSSSAEQYF
TGTGCCAGCAGTTACTCGTCCAGCGCCGAGCAGTACTTC
>16|-|TRBD2|TRBJ2-7|TRBV27
CASSPQLGGGANEQYF
TGTGCCAGCAGTCCCCAACTGGGCGGGGGGGCCAACGAGCAGTACTTC
>17|few|TRBD2|TRBJ2-7|TRBV19
CASSIGTSGRLNYEQYF
TGTGCCAGTAGTATTGGGACTAGCGGGAGGCTCAACTACGAGCAGTACTTC
>13|-|-|TRBJ1-1|TRBV7-2
CASCRLENTEAFF
TGTGCCAGCTGCAGACTGGAGAACACTGAAGCTTTCTTT
>15|-|-|TRBJ2-6|TRBV13
CASSFFGSGANVLTF
TGTGCCAGCAGCTTCTTTGGTTCTGGGGCCAACGTCCTGACTTTC
>13|-|-|TRBJ1-5|TRBV6-4
CASSVGSNQPQHF
TGTGCCAGCAGTGTGGGAAGCAATCAGCCCCAGCATTTT
>18|-|TRBD2|TRBJ2-5|TRBV29-1
CSVTYLLGLAAMQETQYF
TGCAGCGTTACCTACCTTTTGGGACTAGCGGCTATGCAAGAGACCCAGTACTTC
>13|-|-|TRBJ2-3|TRBV6-5
CASRGTNTDTQYF
TGTGCCAGCAGGGGGACCAACACAGATACGCAGTATTTT
>15|-|-|TRBJ1-4|TRBV6-1
CASSEGEGFNEKLFF
TGTGCCAGCAGTGAAGGGGAGGGCTTTAATGAAAAACTGTTTTTT
>14|-|-|TRBJ2-1|TRBV6-5
CASSYSSGVDEQFF
TGTGCCAGCAGTTACTCTTCGGGAGTGGATGAGCAGTTCTTC
>15|many|-|TRBJ2-7|TRBV13
CASSLDGASSYEQYF
TGTGCCAGCAGCTTGGACGGTGCAAGCTCCTACGAGCAGTACTTC
>14|-|-|TRBJ1-2|TRBV29-1
CSVETGQSYYGYTF
TGCAGCGTTGAAACTGGACAGAGCTATTACGGCTACACCTTC
>13|once|-|TRBJ2-1|TRBV28
CASSFRRYNEQFF
TGTGCCAGCAGTTTTAGGCGTTACAATGAGCAGTTCTTC
>16|-|-|TRBJ1-2|TRBV29-1
CSVEDLLRLQGYGYTF
TGCAGCGTTGAAGATCTTCTCCGACTACAGGGCTATGGCTACACCTTC
>14|-|-|TRBJ2-7|TRBV2
CASSGLKGGDEQYF
TGTGCCAGCAGTGGGTTGAAGGGAGGCGACGAGCAGTACTTC
>14|-|-|TRBJ2-7|TRBV11-2
CASSLGTYWNEQYF
TGTGCCAGCAGCTTAGGGACATATTGGAACGAGCAGTACTTC
>14|-|-|TRBJ2-2|TRBV27
CASSPGHNTGELFF
TGTGCCAGCAGTCCGGGACATAACACCGGGGAGCTGTTTTTT
>14|-|-|TRBJ2-7|TRBV7-9
CASSPTDRTYEQYF
TGTGCCAGCAGCCCAACGGACAGAACCTACGAGCAGTACTTC
>14|-|-|TRBJ2-7|TRBV4-3
CASSQDLAAYEQYF
TGCGCCAGCAGCCAAGACTTAGCGGCCTACGAGCAGTACTTC
>16|-|TRBD2|TRBJ2-3|TRBV11-2
CASSPGLAGYTDTQYF
TGTGCCAGCAGCCCAGGACTAGCGGGGTACACAGATACGCAGTATTTT
>15|many|-|TRBJ1-2|TRBV9
CASSVNPSLLAGYTF
TGTGCCAGCAGCGTAAACCCCTCCCTTTTAGCCGGCTACACCTTC
>14|-|-|TRBJ1-6|TRBV2
CASSDRLDPRALHF
TGTGCCAGCAGTGACAGGCTGGACCCAAGGGCCCTCCACTTT
>15|-|-|TRBJ1-1|TRBV19
CASSIAGYANTEAFF
TGTGCCAGTAGTATTGCCGGCTACGCGAACACTGAAGCTTTCTTT
>15|-|TRBD2|TRBJ2-1|TRBV9
CASSSFGGDYNEQFF
TGTGCCAGCAGCTCATTCGGGGGGGACTACAATGAGCAGTTCTTC
>16|-|TRBD1|TRBJ2-5|TRBV5-6
CASSLWEGTGWETQYF
TGTGCCAGCAGCTTGTGGGAAGGGACAGGGTGGGAGACCCAGTACTTC
>16|-|TRBD1|TRBJ2-7|TRBV27
CASSLFRGQGSYEQYF
TGTGCCAGCAGTTTATTCAGGGGACAGGGTTCCTACGAGCAGTACTTC
>11|-|-|TRBJ2-7|TRBV5-6
CASSLVGEQYF
TGTGCCAGCAGCTTGGTTGGGGAGCAGTACTTC
>16|-|TRBD1|TRBJ2-1|TRBV5-8
CASSLTGTGPYNEQFF
TGTGCCAGCAGTTTGACCGGGACAGGGCCCTACAATGAGCAGTTCTTC
>15|few|-|TRBJ2-7|TRBV15
CATSIGTSSIYEQYF
TGTGCCACCAGCATCGGGACTTCGTCCATATACGAGCAGTACTTC
>14|-|TRBD1|TRBJ1-2|TRBV9
CASSTGTGYDGYTF
TGTGCCAGCAGCACCGGGACAGGGTATGATGGCTACACCTTC
>15|-|-|TRBJ1-1|TRBV7-2
CASKPGTGWVTEAFF
TGTGCCAGCAAGCCTGGCACAGGGTGGGTTACTGAAGCTTTCTTT
>14|-|-|TRBJ2-3|TRBV7-6
CASSLYGGTDTQYF
TGTGCCAGCAGCTTATATGGGGGCACAGATACGCAGTATTTT
>11|once|TRBD1|TRBJ1-3|TRBV10-2
CASRTGNTIYF
TGCGCCAGTCGGACAGGCAACACCATATATTTT
>13|-|-|TRBJ2-7|TRBV7-6
CASSLSDSYEQYF
TGTGCCAGCAGCTTATCAGACTCCTACGAGCAGTACTTC
>13|few|-|TRBJ2-7|TRBV27
CASSYLNSGEQYF
TGTGCCAGCAGTTATCTCAACTCTGGCGAGCAGTACTTC
>14|-|-|TRBJ2-3|TRBV7-9
CASSLVWSTDTQYF
TGTGCCAGCAGCTTAGTTTGGAGCACAGATACGCAGTATTTT
>13|-|TRBD1|TRBJ2-7|TRBV6-1
CASRGDSSYEQYF
TGTGCCAGCAGAGGGGACAGTTCCTACGAGCAGTACTTC
>15|-|-|TRBJ2-3|TRBV7-9
CASSLKGGVTDTQYF
TGTGCCAGCAGCCTCAAAGGCGGGGTCACAGATACGCAGTATTTT
>14|-|-|TRBJ2-7|TRBV7-9
CASSRPDSSYEQYF
TGTGCCAGCAGCCGTCCCGACAGCTCCTACGAGCAGTACTTC
>17|-|-|TRBJ2-5|TRBV9
CASSVEGEPQPTKTQYF
TGTGCCAGCAGCGTAGAAGGGGAGCCACAGCCTACGAAGACCCAGTACTTC
>14|-|-|TRBJ1-1|TRBV27
CASSLQGSNTEAFF
TGTGCCAGCAGTTTACAGGGAAGTAACACTGAAGCTTTCTTT
>15|once|-|TRBJ1-5|TRBV10-3
CAISESVTPGQPQHF
TGTGCCATCAGTGAGTCAGTAACCCCGGGGCAGCCCCAGCATTTT
>15|once|-|TRBJ2-7|TRBV7-9
CASATQETSPYEQYF
TGTGCCAGCGCCACCCAAGAAACTAGTCCGTACGAGCAGTACTTC
>13|-|-|TRBJ1-6|TRBV13
CASSPTLGSPLHF
TGTGCCAGCAGCCCCACATTGGGATCACCCCTCCACTTT
>15|-|-|TRBJ1-1|TRBV4-3
CASSQPSTGDTEAFF
TGCGCCAGCAGCCAACCATCGACCGGGGACACTGAAGCTTTCTTT